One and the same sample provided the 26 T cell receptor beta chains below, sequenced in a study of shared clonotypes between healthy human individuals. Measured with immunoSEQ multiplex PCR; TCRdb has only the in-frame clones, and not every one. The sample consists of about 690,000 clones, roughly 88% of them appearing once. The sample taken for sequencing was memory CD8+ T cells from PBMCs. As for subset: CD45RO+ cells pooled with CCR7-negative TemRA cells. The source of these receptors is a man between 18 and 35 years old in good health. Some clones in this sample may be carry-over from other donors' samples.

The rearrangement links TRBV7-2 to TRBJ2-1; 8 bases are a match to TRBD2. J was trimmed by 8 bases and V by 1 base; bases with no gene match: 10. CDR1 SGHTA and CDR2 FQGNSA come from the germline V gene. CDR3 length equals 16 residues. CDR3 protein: CASSLGREGLIYEQFF. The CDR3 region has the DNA TGTGCCAGCAGCTTAGGACGGGAGGGCCTTATCTATGAGCAGTTCTTC.

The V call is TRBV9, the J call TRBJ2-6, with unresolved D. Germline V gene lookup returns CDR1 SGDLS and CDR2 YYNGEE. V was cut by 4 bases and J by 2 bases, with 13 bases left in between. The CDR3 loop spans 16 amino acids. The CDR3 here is CASSPRGRPGANVLTF. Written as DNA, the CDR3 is TGTGCCAGCAGCCCCCGAGGACGTCCTGGGGCCAACGTCCTGACTTTC.

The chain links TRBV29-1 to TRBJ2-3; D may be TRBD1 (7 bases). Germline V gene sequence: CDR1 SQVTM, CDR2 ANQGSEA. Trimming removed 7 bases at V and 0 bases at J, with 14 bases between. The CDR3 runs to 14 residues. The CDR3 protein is CSAMTGTSTDTQYF. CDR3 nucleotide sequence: TGCAGCGCCATGACAGGGACTAGCACAGATACGCAGTATTTT.

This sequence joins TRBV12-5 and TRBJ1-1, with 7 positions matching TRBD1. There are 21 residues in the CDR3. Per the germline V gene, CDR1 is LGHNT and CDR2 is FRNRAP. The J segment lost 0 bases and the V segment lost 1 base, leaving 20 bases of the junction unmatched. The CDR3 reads CASGLAHLLSVDRPMNTEAFF. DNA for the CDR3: TGTGCTAGTGGTTTGGCCCATCTCCTAAGTGTGGACAGGCCGATGAACACTGAAGCTTTCTTT.

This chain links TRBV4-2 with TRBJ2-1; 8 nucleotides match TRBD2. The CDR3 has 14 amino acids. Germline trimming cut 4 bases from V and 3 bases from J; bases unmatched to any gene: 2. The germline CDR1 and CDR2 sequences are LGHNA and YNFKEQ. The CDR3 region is CASSPGRDYNEQFF. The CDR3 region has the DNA TGTGCCAGCAGCCCCGGGAGGGACTACAATGAGCAGTTCTTC.

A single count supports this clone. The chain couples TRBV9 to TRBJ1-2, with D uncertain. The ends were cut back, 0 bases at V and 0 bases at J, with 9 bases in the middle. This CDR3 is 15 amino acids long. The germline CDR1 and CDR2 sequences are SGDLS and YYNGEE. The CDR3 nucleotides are TGTGCCAGCAGCGTAGCTTCAAGTCCTAACTATGGCTACACCTTC. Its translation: CASSVASSPNYGYTF.

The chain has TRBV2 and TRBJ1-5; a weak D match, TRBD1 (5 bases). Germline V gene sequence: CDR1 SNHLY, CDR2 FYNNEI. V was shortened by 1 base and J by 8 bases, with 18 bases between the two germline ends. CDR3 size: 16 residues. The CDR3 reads CASSEGWQGRLEPQHF. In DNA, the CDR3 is TGTGCCAGCAGTGAAGGGTGGCAGGGTCGGTTAGAGCCCCAGCATTTT.

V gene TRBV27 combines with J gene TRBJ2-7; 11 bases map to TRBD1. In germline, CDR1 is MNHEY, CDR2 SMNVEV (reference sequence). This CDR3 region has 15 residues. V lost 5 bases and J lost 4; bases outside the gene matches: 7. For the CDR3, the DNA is TGTGCCAGCAGTCCTCTCCGGGACAGGGGGTACGAGCAGTACTTC. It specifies CASSPLRDRGYEQYF.

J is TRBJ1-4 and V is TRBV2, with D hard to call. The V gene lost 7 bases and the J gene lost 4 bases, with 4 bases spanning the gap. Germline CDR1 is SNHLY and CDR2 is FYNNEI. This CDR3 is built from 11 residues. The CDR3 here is CASTVNEKLFF. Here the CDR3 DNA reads TGTGCCAGCACGGTTAATGAAAAACTGTTTTTT.

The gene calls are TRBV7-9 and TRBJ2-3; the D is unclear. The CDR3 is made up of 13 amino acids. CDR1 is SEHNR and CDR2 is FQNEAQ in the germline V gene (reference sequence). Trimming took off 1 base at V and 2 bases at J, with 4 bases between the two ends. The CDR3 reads CASSLEATDTQYF. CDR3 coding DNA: TGTGCCAGCAGCTTAGAGGCCACAGATACGCAGTATTTT.

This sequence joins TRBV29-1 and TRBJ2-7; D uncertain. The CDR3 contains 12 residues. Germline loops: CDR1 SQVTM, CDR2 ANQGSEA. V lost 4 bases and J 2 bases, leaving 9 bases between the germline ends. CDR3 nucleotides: TGCAGCGTTGCTTGGGTGCCCTACGAGCAGTACTTC. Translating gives CSVAWVPYEQYF.

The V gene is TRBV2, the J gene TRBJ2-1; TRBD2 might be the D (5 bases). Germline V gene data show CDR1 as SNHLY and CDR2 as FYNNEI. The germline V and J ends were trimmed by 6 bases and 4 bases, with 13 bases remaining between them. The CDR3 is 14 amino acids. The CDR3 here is CASSGVDYYNEQFF. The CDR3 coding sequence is TGTGCCAGCAGCGGCGTTGACTATTACAATGAGCAGTTCTTC.

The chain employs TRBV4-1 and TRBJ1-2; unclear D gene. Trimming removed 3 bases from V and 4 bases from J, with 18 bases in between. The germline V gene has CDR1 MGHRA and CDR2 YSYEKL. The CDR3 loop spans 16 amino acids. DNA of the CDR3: TGCGCCAGCAGCCAGCAGGCAACGGCCCTACTCTATGGCTACACCTTC. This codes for CASSQQATALLYGYTF.

CDR3 bases: TGCGCCAGCAGCCCCACGTCCTCGAATCAGCCCCAGCATTTT. Translating it yields CASSPTSSNQPQHF. The chain is built from TRBV4-1 and TRBJ1-5; D not resolved. This CDR3 region has 14 residues. V lost 4 bases to trimming and J lost 4 bases, with 11 bases between them. Per germline, CDR1 MGHRA and CDR2 YSYEKL.

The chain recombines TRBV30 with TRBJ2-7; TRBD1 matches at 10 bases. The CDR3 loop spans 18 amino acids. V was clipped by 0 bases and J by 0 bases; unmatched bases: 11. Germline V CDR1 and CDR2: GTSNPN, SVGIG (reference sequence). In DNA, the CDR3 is TGTGCCTGGAGTGTACTTGGTTCGGGACAGGGGAACTCCTACGAGCAGTACTTC. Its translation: CAWSVLGSGQGNSYEQYF.

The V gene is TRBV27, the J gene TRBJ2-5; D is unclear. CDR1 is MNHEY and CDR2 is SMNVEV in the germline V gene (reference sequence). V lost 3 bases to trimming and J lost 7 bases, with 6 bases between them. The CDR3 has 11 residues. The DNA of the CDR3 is TGTGCCAGCAGTTTGGATGGGACCCAGTACTTC. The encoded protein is CASSLDGTQYF.

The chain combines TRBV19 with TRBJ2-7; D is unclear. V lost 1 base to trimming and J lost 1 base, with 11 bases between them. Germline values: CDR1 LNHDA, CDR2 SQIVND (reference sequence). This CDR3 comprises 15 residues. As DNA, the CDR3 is TGTGCCAGTAGTATAGGACACCGGCCATCCTACGAGCAGTACTTC. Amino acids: CASSIGHRPSYEQYF.

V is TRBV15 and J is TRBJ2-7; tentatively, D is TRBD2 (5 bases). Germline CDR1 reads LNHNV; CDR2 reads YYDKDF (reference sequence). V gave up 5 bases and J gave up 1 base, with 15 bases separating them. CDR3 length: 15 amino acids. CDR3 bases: TGTGCCACCAGCCCGCGGACTGGGATATCCTACGAGCAGTACTTC. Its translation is CATSPRTGISYEQYF.

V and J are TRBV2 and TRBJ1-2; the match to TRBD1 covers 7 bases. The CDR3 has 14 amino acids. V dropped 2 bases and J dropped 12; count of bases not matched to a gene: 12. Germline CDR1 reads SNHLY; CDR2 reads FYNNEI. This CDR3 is CASSESGDSPGHTF. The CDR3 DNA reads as TGTGCCAGCAGTGAAAGTGGGGACAGCCCAGGACACACCTTC.

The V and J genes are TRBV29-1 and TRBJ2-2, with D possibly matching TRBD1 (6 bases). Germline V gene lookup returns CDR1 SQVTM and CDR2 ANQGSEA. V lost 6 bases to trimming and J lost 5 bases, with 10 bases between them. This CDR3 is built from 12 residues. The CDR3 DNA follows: TGCAGCGTCACCGGACAGACCGGGGAGCTGTTTTTT. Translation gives CSVTGQTGELFF.

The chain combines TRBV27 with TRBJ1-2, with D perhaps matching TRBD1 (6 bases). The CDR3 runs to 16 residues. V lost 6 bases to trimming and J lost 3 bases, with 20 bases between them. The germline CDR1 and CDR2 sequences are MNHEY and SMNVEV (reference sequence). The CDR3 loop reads CASSDLAQTGHYGYTF. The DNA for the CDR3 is TGTGCCAGCAGCGACCTAGCCCAAACAGGGCACTATGGCTACACCTTC.

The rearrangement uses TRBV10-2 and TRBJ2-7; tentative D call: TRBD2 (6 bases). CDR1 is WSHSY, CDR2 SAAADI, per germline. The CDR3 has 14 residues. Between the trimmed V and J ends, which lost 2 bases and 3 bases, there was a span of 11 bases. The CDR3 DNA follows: TGCGCCAGCAGTGAGGTCGGCGGGAACTACGAGCAGTACTTC. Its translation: CASSEVGGNYEQYF.

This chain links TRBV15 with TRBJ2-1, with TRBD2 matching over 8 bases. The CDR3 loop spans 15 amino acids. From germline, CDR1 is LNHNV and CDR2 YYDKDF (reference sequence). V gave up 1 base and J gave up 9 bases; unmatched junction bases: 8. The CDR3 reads CATSRGEREIGEQFF. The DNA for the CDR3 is TGTGCCACCAGCAGAGGGGAGCGGGAGATCGGTGAGCAGTTCTTC. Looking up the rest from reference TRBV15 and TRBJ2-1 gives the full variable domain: DAMVIQNPRYQVTQFGKPVTLSCSQTLNHNVMYWYQQKSSQAPKLLFHYYDKDFNNEADTPDNFQSRRPNTSFCFLDIRSPGLGDTAMYLCATSRGEREIGEQFFGPGTRLTVL.

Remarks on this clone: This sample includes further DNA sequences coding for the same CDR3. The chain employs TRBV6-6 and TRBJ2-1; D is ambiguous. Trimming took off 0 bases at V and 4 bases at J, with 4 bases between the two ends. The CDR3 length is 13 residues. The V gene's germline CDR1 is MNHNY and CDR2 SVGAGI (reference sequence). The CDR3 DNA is TGTGCCAGCAGTTACTCTACTTACAATGAGCAGTTCTTC. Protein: CASSYSTYNEQFF.

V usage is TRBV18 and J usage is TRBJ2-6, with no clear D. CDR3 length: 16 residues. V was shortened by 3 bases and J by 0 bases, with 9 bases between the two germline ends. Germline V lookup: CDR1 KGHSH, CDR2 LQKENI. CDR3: CASSPLRFSGANVLTF. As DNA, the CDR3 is TGTGCCAGCTCACCCCTCAGGTTCTCTGGGGCCAACGTCCTGACTTTC.

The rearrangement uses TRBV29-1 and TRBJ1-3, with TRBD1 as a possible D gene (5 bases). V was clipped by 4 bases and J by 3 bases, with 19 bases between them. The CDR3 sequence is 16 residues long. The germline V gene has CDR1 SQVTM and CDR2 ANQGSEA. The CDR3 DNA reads TGCAGCGTTGTGGGATTGGTCGGGGCTGGTGGAAACACCATATATTTT. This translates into CSVVGLVGAGGNTIYF. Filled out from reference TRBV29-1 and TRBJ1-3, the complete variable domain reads SAVISQKPSRDICQRGTSLTIQCQVDSQVTMMFWYRQQPGQSLTLIATANQGSEATYESGFVIDKFPISRPNLTFSTLTVSNMSPEDSSIYLCSVVGLVGAGGNTIYFGEGSWLTVV.